This is a list of T cell receptor beta chains from one sample in a study of cytomegalovirus exposure and HLA in healthy donors. Produced via immunoSEQ multiplex PCR; TCRdb's table is partial and in-frame only. Among roughly 110,000 clones, roughly four fifths were seen once, and the ten largest hold more than 2.5%. Sequenced sample: PBMCs. The receptor source for this set is a male donor in good health and CMV-seropositive. The CDR3 runs from the conserved cysteine through the conserved F or W. D genes are given only for firm matches. Only some rows state a clone size, as once, few, many or a class for expanded clones.

>NA|TRBJ1-1|11|few|TRBV20-1
TGCAGTGCTAGGGCAAACACTGAAGCTTTCTTT
CSARANTEAFF
>TRBD1|TRBJ1-2|18|NA|TRBV4-3
TGCGCCAGCAGCCAAGCGGGGACAGGGAAGTTGGCCACAGGGGGCTACACCTTC
CASSQAGTGKLATGGYTF
>NA|TRBJ1-2|11|NA|TRBV28
TGTGCCAGCAGTCGGGGGACCGCCTACCCCTTC
CASSRGTAYPF
>NA|TRBJ2-7|17|NA|TRBV4-3
TGCGCCAGCAGCCCCGAGGAGGGAGAACAGTACCTGGACGAGCAGTACTTC
CASSPEEGEQYLDEQYF
>NA|TRBJ1-1|15|NA|TRBV9
TGTGCCAGCAGCGTAGTTGGGGGGTCGGGCACTGAAGCTTTCTTT
CASSVVGGSGTEAFF
>NA|TRBJ1-1|13|NA|TRBV19
TGTGCCAGTAGTTATGACAGAAACACTGAAGCTTTCTTT
CASSYDRNTEAFF
>TRBD2|TRBJ2-7|15|NA|TRBV5-1
TGCGCCAGCAGCTTTGCGGCGGGGGGGCCCTACGAGCAGTACTTC
CASSFAAGGPYEQYF
>TRBD2|TRBJ2-1|15|NA|TRBV19
TGTGCCAGTAGTACAGATCCGGGACTAGCAAATGAGCAGTTCTTC
CASSTDPGLANEQFF
>NA|TRBJ2-2|16|NA|TRBV7-9
TGTGCCAGCCCTGCGGGTCAGGGGGGAATGTCCGGGGAGCTGTTTTTT
CASPAGQGGMSGELFF
>TRBD1|TRBJ2-1|14|NA|TRBV6-4
TGTGCCAGCAGTGTTCGGACAGGGCAGGGCGAGCAGTTCTTC
CASSVRTGQGEQFF
>TRBD1|TRBJ1-1|16|NA|TRBV4-1
TGCGCCAGCAGCCAAGGCACAGGGGGTGGTGGCACTGAAGCTTTCTTT
CASSQGTGGGGTEAFF
>NA|TRBJ2-7|14|NA|TRBV5-6
TGTGCCAGCAGCTTGGGCGGGGGCCCCTACGAGCAGTACTTC
CASSLGGGPYEQYF
>NA|TRBJ2-5|16|NA|TRBV7-9
TGTGCCAGCAGCTTAGGCTCTAACAGGGTTTCGGAGACCCAGTACTTC
CASSLGSNRVSETQYF
>TRBD1|TRBJ1-5|18|few|TRBV28
TGTGCCAGCAGCCAAAGGGGGCAGTTTTATTATAGCAATCAGCCCCAGCATTTT
CASSQRGQFYYSNQPQHF
>NA|TRBJ2-7|14|NA|TRBV5-1
TGCGCCAGCAGCTTGGTTGTAGACTCCTACGAGCAGTACTTC
CASSLVVDSYEQYF
>TRBD1|TRBJ1-5|15|NA|TRBV5-6
TGTGCCAGCAGCTTGGGGGACAGGGCGGTACAGCCCCAGCATTTT
CASSLGDRAVQPQHF
>TRBD2|TRBJ2-1|15|few|TRBV5-1
TGCGCCAGCAGAGGATGGCGGGGGGGTATTGATGAGCAGTTCTTC
CASRGWRGGIDEQFF
>TRBD1|TRBJ1-2|14|few|TRBV6-6
TGTGCCAGCAAAAGGGACAGCCAGGACTATGGCTACACCTTC
CASKRDSQDYGYTF
>NA|TRBJ2-2|17|NA|TRBV7-2
TGTGCCAGCAGCTCAAGGATAGGGGGTGGGAACACCGGGGAGCTGTTTTTT
CASSSRIGGGNTGELFF
>NA|TRBJ1-2|13|NA|TRBV7-9
TGTGCCAGCAGCTTACCCCCCGGGGGAGGCTACACCTTC
CASSLPPGGGYTF
>NA|TRBJ1-5|14|NA|TRBV6-5
TGTGCCAGCAGTTACGAGGCCCAGGGCCAGCCCCAGCATTTT
CASSYEAQGQPQHF
>NA|TRBJ2-3|13|NA|TRBV29-1
TGCAGCGTTGTAGTGATCAACGTGGATACGCAGTATTTT
CSVVVINVDTQYF
>TRBD1|TRBJ2-7|15|few|TRBV13
TGTGCCAGCAGACTACAGGGACAGGGAGCCTACGAGCAGTACTTC
CASRLQGQGAYEQYF
>TRBD1|TRBJ1-1|17|few|TRBV7-2
TGTGCCAGCAGCTTCGGATTCTTCGTCGCAGGGGGCGGAGGGGCTTTCTTT
CASSFGFFVAGGGGAFF
>NA|TRBJ2-7|12|NA|TRBV2
TGTGCCAGCACTTTAACACCGGGGAGGCAGTACTTC
CASTLTPGRQYF
>TRBD1|TRBJ1-5|14|many|TRBV4-1
TGCGCCAGCAGCGACTTGACAGGGCTTCAGCCCCAGCATTTT
CASSDLTGLQPQHF
>TRBD1|TRBJ2-5|15|NA|TRBV2
TGTGCCAGCAGCGGACAGGGGGCGAAGCAAGAGACCCAGTACTTC
CASSGQGAKQETQYF
>NA|TRBJ2-3|17|NA|TRBV27
TGTGCCAGCAGTCGTTGGATCTTCGGGGGTTACACAGATACGCAGTATTTT
CASSRWIFGGYTDTQYF
>NA|TRBJ2-7|15|few|TRBV7-8
TGTGCCAGCAGCTCCGACCGCGGGACAGTCCACGAGCAGTACTTC
CASSSDRGTVHEQYF
>TRBD2|TRBJ2-1|15|NA|TRBV7-2
TGTGCCAGCACCCTCGGCGGGGGGAACGGCAATGAGCAGTTCTTC
CASTLGGGNGNEQFF
>TRBD1|TRBJ1-1|13|NA|TRBV2
TGTGCCAGCATGGGGACAGGGCGGACTGAAGCTTTCTTT
CASMGTGRTEAFF
>TRBD2|TRBJ2-7|15|NA|TRBV19
TGTGCCAGTAGTGTTCCGGGAGGGGGGAACAATGAGCAGTACTTC
CASSVPGGGNNEQYF
>TRBD2|TRBJ2-7|15|once|TRBV27
TGTGCCAGCAGATACAGGGGACTAGCGGTTTACGAGCAGTACTTC
CASRYRGLAVYEQYF
>TRBD2|TRBJ2-7|15|once|TRBV9
TGTGCCAGCAGCGTAGGCCAGCGGGGCGTCTACGAGCAGTACTTC
CASSVGQRGVYEQYF
>TRBD2|TRBJ2-1|16|NA|TRBV7-9
TGTGCCAGCAGCTTACTAGCGGGGGAAATCTACAATGAGCAGTTCTTC
CASSLLAGEIYNEQFF
>TRBD2|TRBJ2-3|17|NA|TRBV9
TGTGCCAGCAGCTATCCTCGGACTAGCGGGGTCCCAGATACGCAGTATTTT
CASSYPRTSGVPDTQYF
>TRBD2|TRBJ2-3|17|NA|TRBV28
TGTGCCAGCAGTGGACTCCGACTAGCGGGAGTGCCAGATACGCAGTATTTT
CASSGLRLAGVPDTQYF
>NA|TRBJ1-4|16|NA|TRBV18
TGTGCCAGCTCACCTATGCGGGGCGAGAATAATGAAAAACTGTTTTTT
CASSPMRGENNEKLFF
>NA|TRBJ2-2|14|NA|TRBV19
TGTGCCAGTAGTATCTGGGAGCGCACCGGGGAGCTGTTTTTT
CASSIWERTGELFF
>NA|TRBJ2-7|14|NA|TRBV10-3
TGTGCCATCAGCATCGGGGGGCCGACGGACGAGCAGTACTTC
CAISIGGPTDEQYF
>NA|TRBJ1-3|16|NA|TRBV2
TGTGCCAGCAGTGGAGGACAGAGCTTCTCTGGAAACACCATATATTTT
CASSGGQSFSGNTIYF